Shown below are 10 T cell receptor beta chains from a single sample sequenced in a study of cytomegalovirus exposure and HLA in healthy donors. Both 60 Vbeta primers and 13 Jbeta primers went into the PCR. The repertoire was sequenced with immunoSEQ multiplex PCR; TCRdb's copy has only in-frame clones and lacks some. The sample yields fewer than 250,000 clones, about 75% seen once. The sample was PBMCs. The receptors originated from a male donor in good health and CMV-seronegative.

The chain uses TRBV2 and TRBJ2-2; D perhaps matches TRBD2 (6 bases). V lost 7 bases, J lost 4 bases, and 13 bases lay in between. The CDR3 runs 14 residues. Germline CDR1 reads SNHLY; CDR2 reads FYNNEI. Written as DNA, the CDR3 is TGTGCCAGCACCCTGCTGGAGGGCACCGGGGAGCTGTTTTTT. This codes for CASTLLEGTGELFF.

CDR3 in DNA: TGCGCCAGCAGCCCGCCGGGACTAGGTCATACGCAGTATTTT. Residues: CASSPPGLGHTQYF. The rearrangement joins TRBV5-1 to TRBJ2-3, with 8 bases lining up with TRBD2. This CDR3 contains 14 residues. V lost 4 bases and J lost 7; bases outside the gene matches: 8. CDR1 and CDR2 (germline): SGHRS, YFSETQ.

The rearrangement links TRBV13 to TRBJ1-3, with D unclear. Germline lookup yields CDR1 PRHDT and CDR2 FYEKMQ (reference sequence). Deletions cut 0 bases from V and 4 bases from J, with 7 bases between. The CDR3 has 14 residues. CDR3 sequence: CASSLGRAGNTIYF. The CDR3 DNA reads TGTGCCAGCAGCTTAGGGAGAGCGGGAAACACCATATATTTT.

The rearrangement joins TRBV20-1 to TRBJ1-1; D is uncertain. This CDR3 has 11 residues. The germline V and J ends were trimmed by 1 base and 11 bases, with 11 bases remaining between them. Per germline, CDR1 DFQATT and CDR2 SNEGSKA (reference sequence). CDR3: CSARVLGAAFF. CDR3 sequence (DNA): TGCAGTGCTAGAGTGTTGGGCGCGGCTTTCTTT.

J is TRBJ2-2 and V is TRBV4-2, with TRBD2 matching over 7 bases. Germline V lookup: CDR1 LGHNA, CDR2 YNFKEQ. Germline trimming cut 6 bases from V and 4 bases from J; bases unmatched to any gene: 5. The CDR3 extends over 14 amino acids. The CDR3 coding sequence is TGTGCCAGCAGGGGAGGGGCGGGCACCGGGGAGCTGTTTTTT. Translated, it gives CASRGGAGTGELFF.

The chain joins TRBV10-3 to TRBJ1-5; the D is unclear. Germline CDR1 and CDR2: ENHRY and SYGVKD. The CDR3 sequence is 12 residues long. Trimming cost V 4 bases and J 4 bases, with 5 bases left between them. As DNA, the CDR3 is TGTGCCATCAGTGCTGTTAATCAGCCCCAGCATTTT. As protein: CAISAVNQPQHF.

This chain joins TRBV10-3 and TRBJ1-4; 8 positions agree with TRBD1. This CDR3 has 15 residues. The germline V gene encodes CDR1 ENHRY and CDR2 SYGVKD. The V gene end was trimmed by 0 bases and the J gene end by 3 bases; junction bases not matched to a gene: 0. As DNA, the CDR3 is TGTGCCATCAGTGAGTCGGGACAGGCTAATGAAAAACTGTTTTTT. It specifies CAISESGQANEKLFF.

In its sample, this clone was seen a few times. The J gene is TRBJ1-1, the V gene TRBV5-6; no clear D. The CDR3 covers 13 residues. The germline V and J ends were trimmed by 4 bases and 1 base, with 8 bases remaining between them. Germline V lookup: CDR1 SGHDT, CDR2 YYEEEE. The CDR3 DNA is TGTGCCAGCAGCCACTGGTCGAACACTGAAGCTTTCTTT. Protein: CASSHWSNTEAFF.

The V gene is TRBV27, the J gene TRBJ2-3; 14 nucleotides align to TRBD2. The CDR3 is 14 residues long. Germline loops: CDR1 MNHEY, CDR2 SMNVEV (reference sequence). Germline trimming cut 5 bases from V and 8 bases from J; bases unmatched to any gene: 3. The CDR3: CASSRGLAGGTQYF. Here the CDR3 DNA reads TGTGCCAGCAGTCGAGGACTAGCGGGAGGTACGCAGTATTTT.

V is TRBV28 and J is TRBJ2-7, with a weak D call TRBD2 (5 bases). The ends were cut back, 3 bases at V and 1 base at J, with 10 bases in the middle. This CDR3 is 14 amino acids long. CDR1 and CDR2 (germline): MDHEN, SYDVKM. CDR3 protein: CASSFRGSSYEQYF. DNA for the CDR3: TGTGCCAGCAGTTTTCGTGGGAGTTCCTACGAGCAGTACTTC.